The 10 T cell receptor beta chains given below trace back to one sample, sequenced in a study of CXCR3-negative and CXCR3-positive naive CD8 T cells. Their antigens remain unidentified. Study conclusions and caveats: CXCR3-expressing naive cells carried TRB CDR3s more hydrophobic than those of CXCR3-negative naive cells.

The TRB cDNA libraries were prepared by 5' RACE with UMI labels. One entry per CDR3 protein, without DNA, is what TCRdb gives after re-calling the 5' RACE reads. This listing includes 85,000 to 120,000 distinct CDR3 sequences. The sequencing sample was made of naive CXCR3+ CD8+ T cells from blood. Subset meaning: CD45RO-CCR7+CD27+CD95- naive CD8+ T cells expressing CXCR3 (TNR3+). These receptors came from a human donor in good health. Some clones in this sample may be carry-over from other donors' samples.

The chain carries TRBV14 and TRBJ1-1. Germline CDR1 is SGHDN and CDR2 is FVKESK. The CDR3 extends over 14 amino acids. The CDR3 protein is CASSKTGTNTEAFF. Full variable domain (remainder filled in from reference TRBV14 and TRBJ1-1): EAGVTQFPSHSVIEKGQTVTLRCDPISGHDNLYWYRRVMGKEIKFLLHFVKESKQDESGMPNNRFLAERTGGTYSTLKVQPAELEDSGVYFCASSKTGTNTEAFFGQGTRLTVV.

The V call is TRBV7-9, the J call TRBJ1-1. The germline gives CDR1 SEHNR, CDR2 FQNEAQ (reference sequence). The CDR3 consists of 13 residues. The CDR3 sequence: CASSHREGTEAFF.

The chain employs TRBV5-6 and TRBJ2-5. Germline V lookup: CDR1 SGHDT, CDR2 YYEEEE. There are 12 residues in the CDR3. CDR3: CASSPDFETQYF.

The chain is built from TRBV6-5 and TRBJ2-7; TCRdb designates TRBD1, a call that cannot be tested without DNA. The germline gives CDR1 MNHEY, CDR2 SVGAGI. CDR3 length equals 15 residues. The CDR3 sequence is CASSYPRGGQYEQYF.

The chain uses TRBV19 and TRBJ2-3; without DNA, the TCRdb call of TRBD2 cannot be checked. Germline CDR1 LNHDA, CDR2 SQIVND (reference sequence). This CDR3 contains 20 residues. CDR3 sequence: CASSIKESGRTSVFTDTQYF.

The chain couples TRBV7-3 to TRBJ2-7; lacking DNA, the TRBD1 call made by TCRdb goes unchecked. Germline assignment: CDR1 SGHTA and CDR2 FQGTGA. There are 15 residues in the CDR3. The CDR3 sequence: CASSSYPGQTYEQYF.

The V and J genes are TRBV4-2 and TRBJ2-5; TCRdb calls TRBD2, which cannot be checked without DNA. Germline values: CDR1 LGHNA, CDR2 YNFKEQ. The CDR3 consists of 16 residues. CDR3 protein: CASSQVGLAGGETQYF.

The chain is built from TRBV12-3 or TRBV12-4 and TRBJ2-3; the D gene TCRdb calls, TRBD2, cannot be checked with no DNA. The CDR3 loop spans 12 amino acids. The CDR3 loop reads CASTQLGDTQYF.

This rearrangement joins TRBV12-3 or TRBV12-4 to TRBJ2-3; TCRdb's D call of TRBD1 is untestable without DNA. The length of the CDR3 is 12 residues. CDR3 in amino acids: CASVRAGDTQYF.

V and J are TRBV15 and TRBJ2-1; the TRBD2 assignment by TCRdb is unverifiable without DNA. The length of the CDR3 is 14 residues. CDR1 LNHNV and CDR2 YYDKDF come from the germline V gene (reference sequence). The CDR3 loop is CATSRAGGDNEQFF.